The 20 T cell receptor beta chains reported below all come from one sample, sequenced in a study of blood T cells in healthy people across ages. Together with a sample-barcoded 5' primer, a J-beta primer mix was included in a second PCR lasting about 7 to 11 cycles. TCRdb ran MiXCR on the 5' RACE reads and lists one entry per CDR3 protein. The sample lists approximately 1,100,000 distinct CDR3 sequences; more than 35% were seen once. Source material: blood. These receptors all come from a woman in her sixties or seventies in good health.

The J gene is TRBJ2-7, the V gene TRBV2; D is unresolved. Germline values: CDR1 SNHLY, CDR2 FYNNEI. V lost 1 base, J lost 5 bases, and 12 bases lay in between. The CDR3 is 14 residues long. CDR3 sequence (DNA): TGTGCCAGCAGTGAAGGCAAAATCCTCCACGAGCAGTACTTC. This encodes CASSEGKILHEQYF.

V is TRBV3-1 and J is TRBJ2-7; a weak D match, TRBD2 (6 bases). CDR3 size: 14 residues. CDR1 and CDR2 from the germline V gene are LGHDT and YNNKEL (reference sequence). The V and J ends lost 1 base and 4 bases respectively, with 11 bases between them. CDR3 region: CASSQVGGIYEQYF. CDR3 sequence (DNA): TGTGCCAGCAGCCAAGTCGGGGGAATTTACGAGCAGTACTTC.

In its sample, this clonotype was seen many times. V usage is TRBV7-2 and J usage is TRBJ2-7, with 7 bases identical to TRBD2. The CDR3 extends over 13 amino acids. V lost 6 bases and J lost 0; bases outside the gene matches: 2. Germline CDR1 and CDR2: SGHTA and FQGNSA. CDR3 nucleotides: TGTGCCAGCAGAAGCGGGGTCTCCTACGAGCAGTACTTC. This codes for CASRSGVSYEQYF.

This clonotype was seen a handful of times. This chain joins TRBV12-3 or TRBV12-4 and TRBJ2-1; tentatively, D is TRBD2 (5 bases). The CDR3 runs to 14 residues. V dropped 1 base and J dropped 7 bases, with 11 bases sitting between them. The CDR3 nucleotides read TGTGCCAGCAGTTTAGGGGGAACGGGAAATGAGCAGTTCTTC. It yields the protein CASSLGGTGNEQFF.

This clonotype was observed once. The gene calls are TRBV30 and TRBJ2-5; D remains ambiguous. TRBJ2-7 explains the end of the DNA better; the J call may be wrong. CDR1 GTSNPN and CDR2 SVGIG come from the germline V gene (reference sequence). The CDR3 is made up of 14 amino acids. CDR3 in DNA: TGTGCCTGGAGTCCCGGCGTCGGACCCCACGAGCAGTACTTC. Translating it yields CAWSPGVGPHEQYF.

The CDR3 DNA is TGTGCCAGCAGCCCATACCCAACGGACGGTTACATGAACACTGAAGCTTTCTTT. As protein: CASSPYPTDGYMNTEAFF. The chain recombines TRBV12-3 or TRBV12-4 with TRBJ1-1; D remains ambiguous. Trimming took 6 bases from V and 0 from J, leaving 23 bases between them. This CDR3 has 18 amino acids.

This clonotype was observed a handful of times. CDR3 DNA sequence: TGTGCCAGCAGCGTAGTAGGGGGCGAGCAGTACTTC. Translating gives CASSVVGGEQYF. This chain links TRBV9 with TRBJ2-7; D is perhaps TRBD1 (6 bases). Trimming pared 0 bases from V and 6 bases from J, leaving 7 bases between. The CDR3 has 12 residues. Germline V gene lookup returns CDR1 SGDLS and CDR2 YYNGEE.

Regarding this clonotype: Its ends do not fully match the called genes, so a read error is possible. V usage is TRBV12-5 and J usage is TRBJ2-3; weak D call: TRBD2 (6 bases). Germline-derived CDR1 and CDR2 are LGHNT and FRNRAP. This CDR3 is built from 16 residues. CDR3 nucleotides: TGTGCTAGTAGTTTGGTACCGGGGACTAGCACAGATACGCAGTATTTT. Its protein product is CASSLVPGTSTDTQYF.

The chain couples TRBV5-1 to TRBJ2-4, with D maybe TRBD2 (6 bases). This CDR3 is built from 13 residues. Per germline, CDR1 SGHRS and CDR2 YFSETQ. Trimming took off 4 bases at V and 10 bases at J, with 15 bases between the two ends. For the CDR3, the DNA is TGCGCCAGCAGCGATGGGGGAGGAGGGATTCAGTACTTC. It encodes CASSDGGGGIQYF.

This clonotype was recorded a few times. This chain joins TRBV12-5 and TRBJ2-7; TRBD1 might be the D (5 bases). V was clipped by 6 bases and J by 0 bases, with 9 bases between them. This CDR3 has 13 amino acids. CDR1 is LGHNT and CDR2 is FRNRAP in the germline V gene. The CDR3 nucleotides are TGTGCTAGTGGCCCCAGGGACTCCTACGAGCAGTACTTC. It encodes CASGPRDSYEQYF.

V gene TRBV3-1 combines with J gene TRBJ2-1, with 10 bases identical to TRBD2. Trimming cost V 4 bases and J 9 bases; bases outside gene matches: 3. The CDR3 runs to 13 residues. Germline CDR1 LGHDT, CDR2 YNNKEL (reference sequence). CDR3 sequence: CASSLLAGVEQFF. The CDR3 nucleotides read TGTGCCAGCAGCCTTCTAGCGGGAGTTGAGCAGTTCTTC.

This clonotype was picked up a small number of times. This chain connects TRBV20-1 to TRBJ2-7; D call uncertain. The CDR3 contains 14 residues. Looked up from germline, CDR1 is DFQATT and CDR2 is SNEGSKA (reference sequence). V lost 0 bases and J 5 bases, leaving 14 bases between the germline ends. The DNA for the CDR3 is TGCAGTGCTAGAGATTTGGCCTCTGGCGACGAGCAGTACTTC. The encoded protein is CSARDLASGDEQYF.

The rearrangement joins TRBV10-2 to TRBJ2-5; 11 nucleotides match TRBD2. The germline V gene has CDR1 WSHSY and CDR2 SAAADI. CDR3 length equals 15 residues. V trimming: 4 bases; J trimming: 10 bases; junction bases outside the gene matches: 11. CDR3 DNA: TGCGCCAGCAGTGTTTTAGTAGCGGGAGGGCCCGACCAGTACTTC. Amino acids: CASSVLVAGGPDQYF.

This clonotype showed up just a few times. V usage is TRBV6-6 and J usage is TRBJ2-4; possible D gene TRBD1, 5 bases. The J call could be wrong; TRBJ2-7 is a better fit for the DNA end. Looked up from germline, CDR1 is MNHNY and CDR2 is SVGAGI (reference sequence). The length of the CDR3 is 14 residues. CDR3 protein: CASSYQTVSYEQYF. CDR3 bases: TGTGCCAGCAGTTACCAGACAGTGAGTTACGAGCAGTACTTC.

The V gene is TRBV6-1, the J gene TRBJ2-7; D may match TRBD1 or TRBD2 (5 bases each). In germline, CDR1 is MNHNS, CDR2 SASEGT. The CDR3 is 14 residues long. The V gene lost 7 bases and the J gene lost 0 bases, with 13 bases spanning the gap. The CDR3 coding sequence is TGTGCCAGCATTCGAGGGGTCTCCTCCTACGAGCAGTACTTC. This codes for CASIRGVSSYEQYF.

The CDR3 here is CASRGVVGRGRFYEQFF. Here the CDR3 DNA reads TGTGCCAGCAGAGGCGTCGTTGGGCGCGGGAGGTTTTATGAGCAGTTCTTC. The chain couples TRBV6-1 to TRBJ2-1; 8 bases map to TRBD2. V lost 6 bases, J lost 8 bases, and 18 bases stayed unmatched. The CDR3 consists of 17 residues. CDR1 is MNHNS and CDR2 is SASEGT in the germline V gene.

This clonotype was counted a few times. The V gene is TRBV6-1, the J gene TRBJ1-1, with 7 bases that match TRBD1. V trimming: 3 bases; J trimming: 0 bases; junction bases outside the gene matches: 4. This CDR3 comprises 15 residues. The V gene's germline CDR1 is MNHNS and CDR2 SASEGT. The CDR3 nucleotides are TGTGCCAGCAGTGACGGGACAGACCTGAACACTGAAGCTTTCTTT. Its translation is CASSDGTDLNTEAFF.

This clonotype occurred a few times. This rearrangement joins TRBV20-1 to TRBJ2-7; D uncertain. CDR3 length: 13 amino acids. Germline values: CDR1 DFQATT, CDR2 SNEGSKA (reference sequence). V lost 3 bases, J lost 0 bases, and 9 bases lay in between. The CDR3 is CSASPLSSYEQYF. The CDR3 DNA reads TGCAGTGCTAGCCCCTTAAGCTCCTACGAGCAGTACTTC.

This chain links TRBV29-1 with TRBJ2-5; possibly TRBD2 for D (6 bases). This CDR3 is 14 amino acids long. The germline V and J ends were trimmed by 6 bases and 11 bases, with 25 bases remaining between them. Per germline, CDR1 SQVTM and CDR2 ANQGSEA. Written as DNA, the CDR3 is TGCAGCGTCGCAAAACTGGGACTCCTTAATGAGCAGTACTTC. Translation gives CSVAKLGLLNEQYF.

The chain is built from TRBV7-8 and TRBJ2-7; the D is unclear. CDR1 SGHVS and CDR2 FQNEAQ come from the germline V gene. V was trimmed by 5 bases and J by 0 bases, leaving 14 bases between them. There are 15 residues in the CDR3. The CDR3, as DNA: TGTGCCAGCAGCCCCCACCAAAAAGCCTCCTACGAGCAGTACTTC. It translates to CASSPHQKASYEQYF.